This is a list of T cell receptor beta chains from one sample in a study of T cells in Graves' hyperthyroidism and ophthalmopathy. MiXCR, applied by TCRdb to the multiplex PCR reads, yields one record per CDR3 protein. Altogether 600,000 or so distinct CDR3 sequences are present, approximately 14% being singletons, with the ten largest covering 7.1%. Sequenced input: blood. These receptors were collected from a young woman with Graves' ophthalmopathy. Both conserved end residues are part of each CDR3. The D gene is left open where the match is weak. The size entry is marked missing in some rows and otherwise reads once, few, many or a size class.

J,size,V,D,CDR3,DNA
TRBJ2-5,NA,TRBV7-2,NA,CASSLLLFGDTKTQYF,TGTGCCAGCAGCTTATTGCTTTTCGGCGACACGAAGACCCAGTACTTC
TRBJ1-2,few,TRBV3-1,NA,CASSQETGGPNYGYTF,TGTGCCAGCAGCCAAGAGACTGGGGGGCCTAACTATGGCTACACCTTC
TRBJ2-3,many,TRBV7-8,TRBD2,CASSLAGGSRTDTQYF,TGTGCCAGCAGCTTAGCGGGAGGGTCTCGCACAGATACGCAGTATTTT
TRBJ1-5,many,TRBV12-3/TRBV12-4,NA,CASSPGQRRHF,TGTGCCAGCAGTCCTGGACAGCGTAGGCATTTT
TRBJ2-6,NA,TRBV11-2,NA,CASSSVLEGSGANVLTF,TGTGCCAGCAGCTCAGTTTTGGAAGGGTCTGGGGCCAACGTCCTGACTTTC
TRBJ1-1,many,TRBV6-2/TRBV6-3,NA,CASSLSGTVAEAFF,TGTGCCAGCAGTTTAAGCGGGACCGTGGCTGAAGCTTTCTTT
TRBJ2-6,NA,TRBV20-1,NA,CSARDSVRHGANVLTF,TGCAGTGCTAGAGATTCGGTGAGGCATGGGGCCAACGTCCTGACTTTC
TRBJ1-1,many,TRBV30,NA,CAWRDSMNTEAFF,TGTGCCTGGAGAGACAGCATGAACACTGAAGCTTTCTTT
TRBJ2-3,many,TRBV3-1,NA,CASSQDKYTQYF,TGTGCCAGCAGCCAAGATAAATATACGCAGTATTTT
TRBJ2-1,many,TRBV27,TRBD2,CASSLRAGGSSYNEQFF,TGTGCCAGCAGTTTACGAGCGGGAGGGAGCTCCTACAATGAGCAGTTCTTC
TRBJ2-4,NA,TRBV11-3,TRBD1,CASSLGQGEKNIQYF,TGTGCCAGCAGCTTGGGACAGGGGGAGAAAAACATTCAGTACTTC
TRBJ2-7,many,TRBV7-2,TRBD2,CASTWTSGTGYEQYF,TGTGCCAGCACATGGACTAGCGGGACAGGCTACGAGCAGTACTTC
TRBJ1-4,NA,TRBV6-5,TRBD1,CASSYRGPKEKLFF,TGTGCCAGCAGTTACAGGGGGCCTAAGGAAAAACTGTTTTTT
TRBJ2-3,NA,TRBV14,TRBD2,CASSQDRPSGSTDTQYF,TGTGCCAGCAGCCAAGATCGGCCTAGCGGGAGCACAGATACGCAGTATTTT
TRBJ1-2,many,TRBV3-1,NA,CASSQGVWALNYGYTF,TGTGCCAGCAGCCAGGGGGTCTGGGCCCTGAACTATGGCTACACCTTC
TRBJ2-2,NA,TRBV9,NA,CASSARTGNTGELFF,TGTGCCAGCAGCGCCCGGACTGGAAACACCGGGGAGCTGTTTTTT
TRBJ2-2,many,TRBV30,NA,CAWSQGGGELFF,TGTGCCTGGAGTCAGGGAGGCGGGGAGCTGTTTTTT
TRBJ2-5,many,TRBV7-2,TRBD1,CASSWTGEETQYF,TGTGCCAGCAGCTGGACAGGGGAAGAGACCCAGTACTTC
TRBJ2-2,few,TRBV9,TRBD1,CASSERGQMNTGELFF,TGTGCCAGCAGCGAACGGGGACAGATGAACACCGGGGAGCTGTTTTTT
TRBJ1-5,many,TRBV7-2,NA,CASSLAAGLGNQPQHF,TGTGCCAGCAGCTTAGCGGCGGGCTTGGGCAATCAGCCCCAGCATTTT
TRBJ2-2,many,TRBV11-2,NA,CASSFPNTGELFF,TGTGCCAGCAGCTTCCCGAACACCGGGGAGCTGTTTTTT
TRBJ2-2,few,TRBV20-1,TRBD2,CSVSGRGNTGELFF,TGCAGTGTGAGCGGGAGGGGGAACACCGGGGAGCTGTTTTTT
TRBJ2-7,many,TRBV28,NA,CASSLSEPEQYF,TGTGCCAGCAGTTTATCCGAGCCCGAGCAGTACTTC
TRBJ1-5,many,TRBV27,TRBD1,CASSSTGVSNQPQHF,TGTGCCAGCAGTAGTACAGGGGTAAGCAATCAGCCCCAGCATTTT
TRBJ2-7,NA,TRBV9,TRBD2,CASGPSGSVGVEQYF,TGTGCCAGCGGGCCTAGCGGGAGCGTAGGAGTCGAGCAGTACTTC
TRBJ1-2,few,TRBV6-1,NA,CASSKSSGLAGYTF,TGTGCCAGCAGTAAATCCTCAGGGCTCGCCGGCTACACCTTC
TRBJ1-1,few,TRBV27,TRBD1,CASSSTGMDTEAFF,TGTGCCAGCAGTTCGACAGGGATGGACACTGAAGCTTTCTTT
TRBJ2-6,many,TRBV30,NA,CAWSIHSGANVLTF,TGTGCCTGGAGTATCCACTCTGGGGCCAACGTCCTGACTTTC
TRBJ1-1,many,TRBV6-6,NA,CASSYGIGGGGTEAFF,TGTGCCAGCAGTTACGGTATTGGGGGTGGGGGAACTGAAGCTTTCTTT
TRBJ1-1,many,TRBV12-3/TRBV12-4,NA,CASSFGDLNTEAFF,TGTGCCAGCAGTTTTGGGGACTTGAACACTGAAGCTTTCTTT
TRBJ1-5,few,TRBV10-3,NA,CAIRDKSNQPQHF,TGTGCCATCAGGGACAAAAGCAATCAGCCCCAGCATTTT
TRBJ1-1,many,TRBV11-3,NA,CASSPEVGLGPTGAFF,TGTGCCAGCAGCCCAGAGGTTGGGCTAGGACCCACTGGTGCTTTCTTT
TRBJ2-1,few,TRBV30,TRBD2,CASTGSGSSYNEQFF,TGTGCCAGCACGGGGAGCGGGAGCTCCTACAATGAGCAGTTCTTC
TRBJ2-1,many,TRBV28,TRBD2,CASSPPVGRANEQFF,TGTGCCAGCAGTCCCCCTGTCGGGAGGGCCAATGAGCAGTTCTTC
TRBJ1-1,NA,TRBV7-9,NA,CASSHRGAGAFF,TGTGCCAGCAGCCACCGTGGGGCAGGGGCTTTCTTT
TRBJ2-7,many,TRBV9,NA,CASSPNVYEQYF,TGTGCCAGCAGCCCAAATGTGTATGAGCAGTACTTC
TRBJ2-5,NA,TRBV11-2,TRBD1,CASSSLRTGPAQETQYF,TGTGCCAGCAGCTCTCTCCGGACAGGGCCGGCACAAGAGACCCAGTACTTC
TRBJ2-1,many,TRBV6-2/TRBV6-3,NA,CASKISSGNEQFF,TGTGCCAGCAAAATCAGCTCGGGGAATGAGCAGTTCTTC
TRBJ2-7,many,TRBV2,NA,CASSESVDIGEQYF,TGTGCCAGCAGTGAATCCGTAGACATCGGGGAGCAGTACTTC
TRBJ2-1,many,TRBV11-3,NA,CASSLDKATYNEQFF,TGTGCCAGCAGCTTAGACAAGGCGACCTACAATGAGCAGTTCTTC
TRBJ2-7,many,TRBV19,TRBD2,CASSILGLAGIYEQYF,TGTGCCAGTAGTATCCTCGGACTAGCGGGGATCTACGAGCAGTACTTC
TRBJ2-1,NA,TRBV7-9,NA,CASSFRISYNEQFF,TGTGCCAGCAGCTTCCGGATCTCCTACAATGAGCAGTTCTTC
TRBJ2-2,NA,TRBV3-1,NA,CASSQVSLGSANTGELFF,TGTGCCAGCAGCCAAGTCTCGTTGGGTAGTGCGAACACCGGGGAGCTGTTTTTT
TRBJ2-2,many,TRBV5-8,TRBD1,CASSFFTGGFAGELFF,TGTGCCAGCAGCTTCTTCACAGGGGGGTTTGCCGGGGAGCTGTTTTTT
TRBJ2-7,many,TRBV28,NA,CASSPNRDGSEQYF,TGTGCCAGCAGTCCGAACAGGGATGGAAGCGAGCAGTACTTC
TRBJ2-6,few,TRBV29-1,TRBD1,CSAWTGADLTF,TGCAGCGCATGGACAGGGGCAGATCTGACTTTC
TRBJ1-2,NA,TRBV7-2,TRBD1,CASSLWTGGADGYTF,TGTGCCAGCAGCCTTTGGACAGGGGGTGCGGATGGCTACACCTTC
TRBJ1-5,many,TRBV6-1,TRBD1,CASSEPPGAGGLDQPQHF,TGTGCCAGCAGTGAACCCCCCGGGGCAGGGGGATTAGATCAGCCCCAGCATTTT